A selection of T cell receptor beta chains follows, all from one sample in a study of T cell responses to AZD1222 COVID-19 vaccine. Clones were sequenced by immunoSEQ multiplex PCR, and TCRdb holds only the in-frame ones, with some missing. The repertoire includes around 260,000 clones, just over 90% of them detected once, and around 0.58% sits in the top ten. The sample consisted of peripheral blood, taken on day 0 of AZD1222 vaccination. Every receptor here comes from an adult in good health. Each CDR3 is given with its conserved first and last residue. Each record gives: clone size, J gene, CDR3 length, D gene, V gene, CDR3 DNA, CDR3 protein. A D gene is named only where the DNA matches it firmly. Size values are once, few and many counts, or a class for expanded clones, and some rows have none.

clone size: .; J gene: TRBJ1-2; CDR3 length: 13; D gene: .; V gene: TRBV7-2; CDR3 DNA: TGTGCCAGCAGCTTAGGCAGGGGCTATGGCTACACCTTC; CDR3 protein: CASSLGRGYGYTF
clone size: .; J gene: TRBJ1-1; CDR3 length: 14; D gene: TRBD1; V gene: TRBV4-2; CDR3 DNA: TGTGCCAGCAGCCAATCGGACAGGGGCACTGAAGCTTTCTTT; CDR3 protein: CASSQSDRGTEAFF
clone size: .; J gene: TRBJ2-3; CDR3 length: 15; D gene: .; V gene: TRBV28; CDR3 DNA: TGTGCCAGCAGCCTAAGCGGGTCTAGCACAGATACGCAGTATTTT; CDR3 protein: CASSLSGSSTDTQYF
clone size: .; J gene: TRBJ1-3; CDR3 length: 19; D gene: .; V gene: TRBV9; CDR3 DNA: TGTGCCAGCAGCGTAGGTCCCCCTGGGCAGCCGAGTTTTGGAAACACCATATATTTT; CDR3 protein: CASSVGPPGQPSFGNTIYF
clone size: .; J gene: TRBJ2-7; CDR3 length: 13; D gene: .; V gene: TRBV5-4; CDR3 DNA: TGTGCCAGCAGCTTGGCCAGAGACAGTCTATTATACTTC; CDR3 protein: CASSLARDSLLYF
clone size: .; J gene: TRBJ1-5; CDR3 length: 13; D gene: .; V gene: TRBV2; CDR3 DNA: TGTGCCAGCAGTGAACAGAACAATCAGCCCCAGCATTTT; CDR3 protein: CASSEQNNQPQHF
clone size: .; J gene: TRBJ2-7; CDR3 length: 14; D gene: .; V gene: TRBV28; CDR3 DNA: TGTGCCAGCAGTACGGGACTCCCCCGGGACGAGCAGTACTTC; CDR3 protein: CASSTGLPRDEQYF
clone size: .; J gene: TRBJ2-7; CDR3 length: 13; D gene: .; V gene: TRBV4-3; CDR3 DNA: TGCGCCAGCAGCCAAGATCGGGCCAGCCTACCCTTCTTC; CDR3 protein: CASSQDRASLPFF
clone size: .; J gene: TRBJ2-1; CDR3 length: 14; D gene: TRBD2; V gene: TRBV15; CDR3 DNA: TGTGCCACCAGCAGAGGTCTAGCGGGCAATGAGCAGTTCTTC; CDR3 protein: CATSRGLAGNEQFF
clone size: once; J gene: TRBJ1-6; CDR3 length: 14; D gene: TRBD1; V gene: TRBV6-5; CDR3 DNA: TGTGCCAGCAGTTACACAGGGGGGATTTCACCCCTCCACTTT; CDR3 protein: CASSYTGGISPLHF
clone size: .; J gene: TRBJ1-5; CDR3 length: 13; D gene: .; V gene: TRBV7-2; CDR3 DNA: TGTGCCAGCAGCTTACGAATGGGGCGGCCCCAGCATTTT; CDR3 protein: CASSLRMGRPQHF
clone size: .; J gene: TRBJ1-3; CDR3 length: 15; D gene: .; V gene: TRBV7-9; CDR3 DNA: TGTGCCAGCAGCTTCAGGCCTGATTCTGGAAACACCATATATTTT; CDR3 protein: CASSFRPDSGNTIYF
clone size: .; J gene: TRBJ1-4; CDR3 length: 14; D gene: .; V gene: TRBV28; CDR3 DNA: TGTGCCAGCACCAAGACGGGGGGGAATGAAAAACTGTTTTTT; CDR3 protein: CASTKTGGNEKLFF
clone size: .; J gene: TRBJ1-4; CDR3 length: 15; D gene: .; V gene: TRBV15; CDR3 DNA: TGTGCCACCAGCGGCTTAGGCGCTGGGAATGAAAAACTGTTTTTT; CDR3 protein: CATSGLGAGNEKLFF
clone size: .; J gene: TRBJ2-3; CDR3 length: 14; D gene: TRBD1; V gene: TRBV7-3; CDR3 DNA: TGTGCCAGCAGCACTCAGGGGGCGCGTGATACGCAGTATTTT; CDR3 protein: CASSTQGARDTQYF
clone size: .; J gene: TRBJ2-1; CDR3 length: 14; D gene: .; V gene: TRBV19; CDR3 DNA: TGTGCCAGTAGTAAGTTTCGTGAGTACAATGAGCAGTTCTTC; CDR3 protein: CASSKFREYNEQFF
clone size: .; J gene: TRBJ2-7; CDR3 length: 14; D gene: TRBD2; V gene: TRBV25-1; CDR3 DNA: TGTGCCAGCAGCAGAGCGGGAGGGGACTACGAGCAGTACTTC; CDR3 protein: CASSRAGGDYEQYF
clone size: .; J gene: TRBJ2-3; CDR3 length: 11; D gene: .; V gene: TRBV5-6; CDR3 DNA: TGTGCCAGCAGCTTTATAGATACGCAGTATTTT; CDR3 protein: CASSFIDTQYF
clone size: .; J gene: TRBJ1-2; CDR3 length: 13; D gene: .; V gene: TRBV5-1; CDR3 DNA: TGCGCCAGCAGCTTCGGACTGCCAGATGGCTACACCTTC; CDR3 protein: CASSFGLPDGYTF
clone size: .; J gene: TRBJ1-5; CDR3 length: 17; D gene: TRBD1; V gene: TRBV2; CDR3 DNA: TGTGCCAGCAGTGAAGCGCTTGGGACAGGGGTGGATCAGCCCCAGCATTTT; CDR3 protein: CASSEALGTGVDQPQHF
clone size: .; J gene: TRBJ1-4; CDR3 length: 16; D gene: .; V gene: TRBV7-9; CDR3 DNA: TGTGCCAGCAGCTCCAACGTCGGTCGCTGGAAGGAAAAACTGTTTTTT; CDR3 protein: CASSSNVGRWKEKLFF
clone size: once; J gene: TRBJ2-5; CDR3 length: 13; D gene: TRBD1; V gene: TRBV2; CDR3 DNA: TGTGCCAGCAGTGGGGACAGCCAAGAGACCCAGTACTTC; CDR3 protein: CASSGDSQETQYF
clone size: .; J gene: TRBJ2-7; CDR3 length: 14; D gene: TRBD1; V gene: TRBV28; CDR3 DNA: TGTGCCAGCAGTTCCTGGGACAGGGAGAAGGAGCAGTACTTC; CDR3 protein: CASSSWDREKEQYF
clone size: once; J gene: TRBJ2-5; CDR3 length: 11; D gene: TRBD2; V gene: TRBV7-9; CDR3 DNA: TGTGCCGGGAGGGTACAAGAGACCCAGTACTTC; CDR3 protein: CAGRVQETQYF
clone size: .; J gene: TRBJ2-7; CDR3 length: 13; D gene: .; V gene: TRBV7-2; CDR3 DNA: TGTGCCAGCAGCTTAGCAGGCCCCCAGGAGCAGTACTTC; CDR3 protein: CASSLAGPQEQYF
clone size: .; J gene: TRBJ1-2; CDR3 length: 15; D gene: TRBD1; V gene: TRBV28; CDR3 DNA: TGTGCCAGCAGTTTTCCAGAGACAGGGAAACGTGGCTACACCTTC; CDR3 protein: CASSFPETGKRGYTF
clone size: .; J gene: TRBJ2-6; CDR3 length: 15; D gene: .; V gene: TRBV13; CDR3 DNA: TGTGCCAGCAGCGAATCTGTGGGTGGGGCCAACGTCCTGACTTTC; CDR3 protein: CASSESVGGANVLTF
clone size: once; J gene: TRBJ1-5; CDR3 length: 14; D gene: .; V gene: TRBV4-1; CDR3 DNA: TGCGCCAGCAGCCAAGGGGGAGAGAATCAGCCCCAGCATTTT; CDR3 protein: CASSQGGENQPQHF
clone size: .; J gene: TRBJ2-1; CDR3 length: 15; D gene: TRBD2; V gene: TRBV11-1; CDR3 DNA: TGTGCCAGCAGCTTGCTAGCGGCTAACTACAATGAGCAGTTCTTC; CDR3 protein: CASSLLAANYNEQFF